This T cell receptor (beta chain) was recovered during a study of T cells expressing NK-cell markers. The overall study: Each TCR beta repertoire originated in sorted T cells that were CD3+CD56+NKG2C+, CD3+CD56+NKG2C- or CD3+CD56-NKG2C+.

This CDR3 contains 15 residues. Germline V gene sequence: CDR1 MNHNS, CDR2 SASEGT. UMIs were included in TCR beta cDNA generated by 5'RACE template switching. For each CDR3 protein, TCRdb gives one entry from its re-call of the 5' RACE reads, without DNA. Reported are roughly 380,000 distinct CDR3 sequences; the ten largest clones contain over 4%. The genes are TRBV6-1 and TRBJ2-7; as DNA is missing, the TRBD2 call by TCRdb cannot be tested. Specimen: blood T cells: a sorted CD56 or NKG2C T cell subset, CD4+ or CD8+ T cells, or bulk PBMC T cells (not recorded which). The sequence was obtained from a man aged 18 to 69 in good health. The CDR3 here is CASRGLALSSYEQYF.